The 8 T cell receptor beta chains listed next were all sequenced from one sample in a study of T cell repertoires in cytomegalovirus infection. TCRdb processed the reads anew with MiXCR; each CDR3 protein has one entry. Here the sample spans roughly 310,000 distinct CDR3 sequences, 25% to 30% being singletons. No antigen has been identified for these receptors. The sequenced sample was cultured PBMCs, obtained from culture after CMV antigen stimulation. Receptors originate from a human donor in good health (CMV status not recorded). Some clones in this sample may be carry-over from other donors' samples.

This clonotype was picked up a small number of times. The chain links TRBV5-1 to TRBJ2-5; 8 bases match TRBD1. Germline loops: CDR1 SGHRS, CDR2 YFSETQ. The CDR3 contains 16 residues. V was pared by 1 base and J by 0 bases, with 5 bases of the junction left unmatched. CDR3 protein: CASSLPPTGDQETQYF. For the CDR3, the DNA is TGCGCCAGCAGCTTGCCCCCGACAGGGGACCAAGAGACCCAGTACTTC.

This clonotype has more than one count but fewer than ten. The CDR3 sequence: CATSDLDTQGGGTYGEQFF. The CDR3 region has the DNA TGTGCCACCAGTGATTTGGATACACAGGGTGGAGGAACTTATGGAGAGCAGTTCTTC. The chain links TRBV24-1 to TRBJ2-1; maybe TRBD1 (6 bases). The V end was cut by 0 bases, the J end by 10 bases, with 27 bases between. Germline V gene sequence: CDR1 KGHDR, CDR2 SFDVKD. This CDR3 contains 19 residues.

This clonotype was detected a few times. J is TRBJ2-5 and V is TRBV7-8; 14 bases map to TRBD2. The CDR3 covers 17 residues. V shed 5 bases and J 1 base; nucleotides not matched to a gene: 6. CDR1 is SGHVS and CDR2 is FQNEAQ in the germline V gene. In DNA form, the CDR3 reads TGTGCCAGCAGCCCCGGACTAGCGGGGGGATTCCAAGAGACCCAGTACTTC. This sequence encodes CASSPGLAGGFQETQYF.

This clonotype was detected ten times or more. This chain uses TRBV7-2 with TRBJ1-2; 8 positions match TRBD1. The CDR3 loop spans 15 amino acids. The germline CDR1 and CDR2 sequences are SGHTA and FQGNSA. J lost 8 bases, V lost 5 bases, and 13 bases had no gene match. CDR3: CASSPLTGGSGGYTF. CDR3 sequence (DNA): TGTGCCAGCAGCCCACTCACAGGGGGATCGGGCGGCTACACCTTC.

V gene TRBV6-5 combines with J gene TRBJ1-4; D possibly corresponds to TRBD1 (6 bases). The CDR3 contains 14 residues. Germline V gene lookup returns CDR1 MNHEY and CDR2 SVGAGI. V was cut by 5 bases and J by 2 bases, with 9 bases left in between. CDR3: CASSPQGTNEKLFF. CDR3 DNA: TGTGCCAGCAGTCCCCAGGGGACTAATGAAAAACTGTTTTTT.

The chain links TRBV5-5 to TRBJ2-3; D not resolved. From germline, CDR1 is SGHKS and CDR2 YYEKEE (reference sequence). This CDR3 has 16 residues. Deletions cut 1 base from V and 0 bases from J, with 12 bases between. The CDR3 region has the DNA TGTGCCAGCAGCTTGCGGGCGAAGACGAGCACAGATACGCAGTATTTT. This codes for CASSLRAKTSTDTQYF.

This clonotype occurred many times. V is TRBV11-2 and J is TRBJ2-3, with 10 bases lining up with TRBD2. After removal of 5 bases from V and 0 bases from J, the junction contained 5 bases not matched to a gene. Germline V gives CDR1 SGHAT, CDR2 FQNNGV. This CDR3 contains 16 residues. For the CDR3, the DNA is TGTGCCAGCAGCCGGGGACTAGCGTCTAGCACAGATACGCAGTATTTT. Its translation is CASSRGLASSTDTQYF.

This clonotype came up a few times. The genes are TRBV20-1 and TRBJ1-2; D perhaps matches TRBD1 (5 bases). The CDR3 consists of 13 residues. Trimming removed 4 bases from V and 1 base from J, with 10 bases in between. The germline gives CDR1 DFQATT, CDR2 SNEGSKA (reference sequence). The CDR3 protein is CSATRDLNYGYTF. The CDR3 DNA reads TGCAGTGCTACCCGGGACCTTAACTATGGCTACACCTTC.